The present entry profiles one T cell receptor (beta chain) with its context. Its antigen has not been determined. No much larger clone exists at a distance of one base, and base qualities are not known. TCRbeta CDR3 regions were amplified from genomic DNA using the immunoSEQ Assay, a bias-controlled multiplex PCR. Per the original workflow: Within the assay, amplification of reference gene primers was used to estimate how many nucleated cells each sample contained. To quantify the absolute abundance of each unique TCRbeta CDR3 rearrangement, sequence reads were collapsed and filtered. For each sample, productive Simpson clonality was calculated as the square root of Simpson's diversity index over productive rearrangements. The table comes from immuneACCESS by way of TCRdb, which keeps in-frame sequences with V and J called. Part of the clones is missing from these tables; in studies checked, under half for an unresolved V gene and the rest for unknown reasons. V and J calls and clone size follow that table, whereas D and trimming were derived from the DNA. For this sample there are 270,000 or so clones; more than 75% appear just once. The ten biggest clones cover roughly 2.1% of the sample.

V and J lose 7 bases and 1 base, and a span of 11 bases separates them. CDR1 and CDR2 (SNHLY, FYNNEI) derive from the germline V gene. The CDR3, cysteine through phenylalanine, is 14 amino acids long. Only the CDR3 part of the read is kept: 42 bases, read in frame from the first base. This entry comes from a study of blood T cell repertoires in COVID-19 (TCRdb year 2020). Some background on the complete study: Samples from collaborators originated in the United States, Italy and Spain and spanned both the acute and convalescent phases of COVID-19. The material from the prospective study consisted of cDNA or gDNA derived from T cells, B-cell-depleted T cells, or PBMCs. The dataset comprised deeply sampled blood TCRbeta repertoires from subjects exposed to, actively infected with, or recovered from COVID-19. The repertoires were made available in a free public database intended to serve as a resource for research on the immune response to SARS-CoV-2. The samples were drawn from two sources: the first 160 participants of the ongoing ImmuneRACE study, and over 1,000 subjects contributed by 6 global collaborators. Nearly every sample came with metadata listing a de-identified subject ID, COVID-19 status, age in years and sex. HLA class I and class II types, where available, came from metadata supplied by the sample provider rather than from assay-based typing.

The research as a whole found: How much clinical and demographic metadata was included differed by source and by participant, and the metadata was provided uncurated.

Enrolling through a virtual design, the prospective study's participants ranged in age from roughly 18 to 89 years and lived across about two dozen United States geographic areas. Cohort assignment in the prospective study relied on participant-reported clinical history from a screening survey and a study questionnaire. In the prospective study, whole blood, serum and a nasopharyngeal or oropharyngeal swab were collected from each participant by mobile phlebotomists. Participants in the prospective study had the option to provide additional blood draws and questionnaires over an approximately 2-month period. Blood samples from the prospective study were shipped frozen or at room temperature prior to DNA extraction.

Recombination joined TRBV2 with TRBJ1-5; there is no confident call for the D gene. The clonotype originates from a woman between 40 and 50 years old with acute COVID-19. The specimen sequenced was PBMCs or T cells enriched from blood (not recorded which). In nucleotide form, the sequence is TGTGCCAGCAAAATGACGGAGAGCAATCAGCCCCAGCATTTT. Its translation reads: CASKMTESNQPQHF.